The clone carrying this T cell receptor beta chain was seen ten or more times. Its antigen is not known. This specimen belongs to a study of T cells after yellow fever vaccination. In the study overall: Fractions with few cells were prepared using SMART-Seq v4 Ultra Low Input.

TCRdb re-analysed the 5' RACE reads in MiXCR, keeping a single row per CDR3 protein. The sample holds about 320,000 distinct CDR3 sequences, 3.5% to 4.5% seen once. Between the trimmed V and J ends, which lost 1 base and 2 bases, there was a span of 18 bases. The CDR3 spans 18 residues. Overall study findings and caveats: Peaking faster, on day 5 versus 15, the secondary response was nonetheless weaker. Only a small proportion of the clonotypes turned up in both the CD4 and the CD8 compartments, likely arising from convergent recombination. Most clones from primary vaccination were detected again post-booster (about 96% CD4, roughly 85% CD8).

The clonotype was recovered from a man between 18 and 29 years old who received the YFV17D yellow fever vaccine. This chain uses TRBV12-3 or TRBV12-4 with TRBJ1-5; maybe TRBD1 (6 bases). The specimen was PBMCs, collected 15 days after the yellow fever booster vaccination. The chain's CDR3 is CASSLVLGGPSGNQPQHF. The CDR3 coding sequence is TGTGCCAGCAGTTTAGTGTTGGGGGGGCCCTCCGGCAATCAGCCCCAGCATTTT.